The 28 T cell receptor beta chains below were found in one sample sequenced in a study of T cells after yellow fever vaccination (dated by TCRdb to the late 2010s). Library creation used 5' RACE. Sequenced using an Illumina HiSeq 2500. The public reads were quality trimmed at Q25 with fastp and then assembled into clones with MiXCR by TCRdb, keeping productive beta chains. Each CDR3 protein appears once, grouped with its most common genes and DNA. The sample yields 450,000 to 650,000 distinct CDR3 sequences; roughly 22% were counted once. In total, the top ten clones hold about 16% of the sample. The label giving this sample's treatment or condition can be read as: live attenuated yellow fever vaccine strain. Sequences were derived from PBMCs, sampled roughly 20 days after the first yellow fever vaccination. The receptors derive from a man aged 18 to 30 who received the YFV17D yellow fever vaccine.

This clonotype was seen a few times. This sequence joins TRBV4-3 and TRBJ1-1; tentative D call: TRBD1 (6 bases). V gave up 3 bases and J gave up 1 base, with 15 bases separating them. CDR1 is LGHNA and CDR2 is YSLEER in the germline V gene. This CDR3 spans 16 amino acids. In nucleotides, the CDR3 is TGCGCCAGCAGCCACCAGAAGGGGGGTTGGAACACTGAAGCTTTCTTT. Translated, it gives CASSHQKGGWNTEAFF.

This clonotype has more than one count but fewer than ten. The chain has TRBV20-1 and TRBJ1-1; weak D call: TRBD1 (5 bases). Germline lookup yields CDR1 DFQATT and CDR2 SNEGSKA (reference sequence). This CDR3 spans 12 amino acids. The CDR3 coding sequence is TGCATTTTAGCACAGGAACGGGGGAACGCTTTCTTT. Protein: CILAQERGNAFF.

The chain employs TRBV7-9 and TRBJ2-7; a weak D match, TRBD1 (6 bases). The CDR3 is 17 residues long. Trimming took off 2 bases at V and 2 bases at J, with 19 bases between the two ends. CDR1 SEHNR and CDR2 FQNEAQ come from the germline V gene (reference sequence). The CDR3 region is CASSLKKGSGAAYEQYF. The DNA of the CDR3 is TGTGCCAGCAGCTTAAAAAAAGGTTCAGGGGCTGCCTACGAGCAGTACTTC.

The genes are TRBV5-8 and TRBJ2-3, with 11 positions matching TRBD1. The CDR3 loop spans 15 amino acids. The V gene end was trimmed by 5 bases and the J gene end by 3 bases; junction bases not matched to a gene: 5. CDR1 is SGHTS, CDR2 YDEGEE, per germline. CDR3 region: CASSPDRGLTDTQYF. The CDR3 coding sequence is TGTGCCAGCAGTCCGGACAGGGGGCTAACAGATACGCAGTATTTT.

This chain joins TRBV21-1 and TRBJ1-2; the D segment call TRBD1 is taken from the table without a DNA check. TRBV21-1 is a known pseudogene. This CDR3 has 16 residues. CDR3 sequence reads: CASSKAGGGVDYGYTF. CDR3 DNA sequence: TGTGCCAGCAGCAAAGCGGGCGGGGGCGTTGACTATGGCTACACCTTC.

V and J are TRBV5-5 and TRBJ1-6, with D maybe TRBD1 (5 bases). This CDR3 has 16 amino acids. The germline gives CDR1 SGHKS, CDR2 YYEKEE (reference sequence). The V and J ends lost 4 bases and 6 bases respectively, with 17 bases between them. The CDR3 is CASSGLPTDSNSPLHF. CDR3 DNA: TGTGCCAGCAGCGGCTTACCGACAGACTCTAATTCACCCCTCCACTTT.

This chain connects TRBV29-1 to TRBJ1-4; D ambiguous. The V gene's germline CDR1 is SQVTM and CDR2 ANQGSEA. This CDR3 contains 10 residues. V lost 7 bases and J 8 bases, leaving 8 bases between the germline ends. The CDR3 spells CSARGEKLFF. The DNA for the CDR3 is TGCAGCGCCCGGGGAGAAAAACTGTTTTTT.

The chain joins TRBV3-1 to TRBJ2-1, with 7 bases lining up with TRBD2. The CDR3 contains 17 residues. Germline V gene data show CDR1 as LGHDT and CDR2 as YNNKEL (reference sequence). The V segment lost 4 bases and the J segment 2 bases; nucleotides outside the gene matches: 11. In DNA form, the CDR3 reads TGTGCCAGCAGCCGCCCAACCAGACTAGCCCCCTACAATGAGCAGTTCTTC. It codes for CASSRPTRLAPYNEQFF.

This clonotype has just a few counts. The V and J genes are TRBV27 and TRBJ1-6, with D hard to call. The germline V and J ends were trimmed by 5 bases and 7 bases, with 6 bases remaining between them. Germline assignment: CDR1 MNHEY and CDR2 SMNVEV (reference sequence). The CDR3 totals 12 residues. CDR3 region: CASSPLNSPLHF. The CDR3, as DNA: TGTGCCAGCAGTCCCCTGAATTCACCCCTCCACTTT.

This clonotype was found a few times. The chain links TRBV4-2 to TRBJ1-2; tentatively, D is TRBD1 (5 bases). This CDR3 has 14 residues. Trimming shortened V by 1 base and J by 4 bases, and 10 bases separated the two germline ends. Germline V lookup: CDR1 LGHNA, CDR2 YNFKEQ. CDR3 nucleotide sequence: TGTGCCAGCAGCCAAGGGGGGATAGGCTATGGCTACACCTTC. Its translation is CASSQGGIGYGYTF.

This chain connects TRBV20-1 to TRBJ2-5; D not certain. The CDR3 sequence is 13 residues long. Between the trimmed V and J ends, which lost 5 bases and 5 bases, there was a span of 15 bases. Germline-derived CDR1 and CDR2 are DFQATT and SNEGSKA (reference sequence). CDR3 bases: TGCAGTGCTGGGTACGGGTTAGGGGAGACCCAGTACTTC. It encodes CSAGYGLGETQYF.

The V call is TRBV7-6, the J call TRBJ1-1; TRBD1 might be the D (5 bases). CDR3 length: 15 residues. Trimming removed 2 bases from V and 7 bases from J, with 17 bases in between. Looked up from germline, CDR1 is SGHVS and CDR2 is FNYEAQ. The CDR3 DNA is TGTGCCAGCAGCTTAAGGGGCGGCGAGGGAAGTGAAGCTTTCTTT. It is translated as CASSLRGGEGSEAFF.

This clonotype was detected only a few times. The CDR3 nucleotides are TGTGCCAGCAGTTTAGGGGACAGGGTCGATGGCTACACCTTC. Protein sequence: CASSLGDRVDGYTF. This chain connects TRBV12-3 or TRBV12-4 to TRBJ1-2, with TRBD1 matching over 9 bases. V shed 1 base and J 6 bases; nucleotides not matched to a gene: 3. The CDR3 extends over 14 amino acids.

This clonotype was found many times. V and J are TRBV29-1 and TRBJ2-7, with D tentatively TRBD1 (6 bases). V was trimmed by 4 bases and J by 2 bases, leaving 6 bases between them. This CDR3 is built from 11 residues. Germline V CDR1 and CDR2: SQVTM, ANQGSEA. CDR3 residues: CSVGDTYEQYV. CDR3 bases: TGCAGCGTTGGGGACACCTACGAGCAGTACGTC.

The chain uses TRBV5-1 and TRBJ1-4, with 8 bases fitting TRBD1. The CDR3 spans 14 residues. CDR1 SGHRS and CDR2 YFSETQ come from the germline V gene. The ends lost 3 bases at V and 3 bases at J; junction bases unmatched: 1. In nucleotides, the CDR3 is TGCGCCAGCAGCTCGGGACAGGCTAATGAAAAACTGTTTTTT. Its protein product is CASSSGQANEKLFF.

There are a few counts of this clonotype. In DNA, the CDR3 is TGCGCCAGCAGCTCGGGGGACCTCCGAGATACGCAGTATTTT. Protein sequence: CASSSGDLRDTQYF. The gene calls are TRBV5-1 and TRBJ2-3; possible D gene TRBD2, 6 bases. CDR3 length: 14 amino acids. The germline V and J ends were trimmed by 3 bases and 5 bases, with 13 bases remaining between them. In germline, CDR1 is SGHRS, CDR2 YFSETQ. The variable domain in full, with the rest retrieved from reference TRBV5-1 and TRBJ2-3, is KAGVTQTPRYLIKTRGQQVTLSCSPISGHRSVSWYQQTPGQGLQFLFEYFSETQRNKGNFPGRFSGRQFSNSRSEMNVSTLELGDSALYLCASSSGDLRDTQYFGPGTRLTVL.

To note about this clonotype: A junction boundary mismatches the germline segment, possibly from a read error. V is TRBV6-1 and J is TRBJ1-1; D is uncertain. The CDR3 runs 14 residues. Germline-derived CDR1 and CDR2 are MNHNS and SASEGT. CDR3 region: CASREGFLYTEAFF. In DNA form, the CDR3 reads TGTGCCAGCAGAGAAGGATTTCTCTACACTGAAGCTTTCTTT.

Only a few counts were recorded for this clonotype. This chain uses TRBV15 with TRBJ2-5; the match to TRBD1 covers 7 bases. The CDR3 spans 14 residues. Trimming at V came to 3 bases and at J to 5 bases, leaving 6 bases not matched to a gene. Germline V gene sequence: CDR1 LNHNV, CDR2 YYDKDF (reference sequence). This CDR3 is CATSSDRVRETQYF. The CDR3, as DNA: TGTGCCACCAGCAGTGACAGGGTTAGGGAGACCCAGTACTTC.

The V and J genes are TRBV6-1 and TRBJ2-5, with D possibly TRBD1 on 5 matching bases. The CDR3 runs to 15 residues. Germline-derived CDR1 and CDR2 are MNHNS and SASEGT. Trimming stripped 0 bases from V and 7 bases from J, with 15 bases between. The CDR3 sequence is CASSEAGLGVGTQYF. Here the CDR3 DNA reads TGTGCCAGCAGTGAAGCGGGTTTAGGGGTGGGGACCCAGTACTTC.

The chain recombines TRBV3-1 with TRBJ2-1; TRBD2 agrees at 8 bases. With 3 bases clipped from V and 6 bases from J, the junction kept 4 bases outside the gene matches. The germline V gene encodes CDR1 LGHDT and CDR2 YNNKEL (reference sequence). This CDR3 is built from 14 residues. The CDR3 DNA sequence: TGTGCCAGCAGCCACAGCGGGGGATTCAATGAGCAGTTCTTC. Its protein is CASSHSGGFNEQFF.

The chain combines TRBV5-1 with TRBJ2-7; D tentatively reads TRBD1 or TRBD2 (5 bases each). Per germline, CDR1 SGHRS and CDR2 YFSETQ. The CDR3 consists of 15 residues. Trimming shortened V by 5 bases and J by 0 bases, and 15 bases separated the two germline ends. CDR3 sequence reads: CASRGELGVSYEQYF. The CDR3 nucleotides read TGCGCCAGCAGAGGAGAACTAGGGGTCTCCTACGAGCAGTACTTC.

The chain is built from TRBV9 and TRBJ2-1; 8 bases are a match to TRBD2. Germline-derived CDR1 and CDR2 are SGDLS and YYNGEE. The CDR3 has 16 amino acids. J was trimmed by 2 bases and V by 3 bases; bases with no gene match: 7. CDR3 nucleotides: TGTGCCAGCAGCGCGACGGGGGGGCCCCCCTACAATGAGCAGTTCTTC. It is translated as CASSATGGPPYNEQFF.

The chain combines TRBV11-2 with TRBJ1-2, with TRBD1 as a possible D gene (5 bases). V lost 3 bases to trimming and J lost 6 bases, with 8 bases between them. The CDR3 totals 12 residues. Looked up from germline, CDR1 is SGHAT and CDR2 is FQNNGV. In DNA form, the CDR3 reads TGTGCCAGCAGCTTCGAGGGGAATGGCTACACCTTC. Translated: CASSFEGNGYTF.

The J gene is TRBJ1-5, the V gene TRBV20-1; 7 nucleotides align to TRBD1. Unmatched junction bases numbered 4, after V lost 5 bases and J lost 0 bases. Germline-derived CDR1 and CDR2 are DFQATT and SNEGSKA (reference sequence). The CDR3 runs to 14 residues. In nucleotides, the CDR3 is TGCAGTGCTTGGACAGGATATAGCAATCAGCCCCAGCATTTT. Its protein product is CSAWTGYSNQPQHF.

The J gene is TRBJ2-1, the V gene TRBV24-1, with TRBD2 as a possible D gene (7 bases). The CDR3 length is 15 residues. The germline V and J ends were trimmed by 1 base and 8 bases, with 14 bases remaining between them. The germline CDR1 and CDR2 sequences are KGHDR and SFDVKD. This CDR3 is CATSDFRGARDEQFF. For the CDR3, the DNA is TGTGCCACCAGTGATTTTCGGGGGGCCAGGGATGAGCAGTTCTTC.

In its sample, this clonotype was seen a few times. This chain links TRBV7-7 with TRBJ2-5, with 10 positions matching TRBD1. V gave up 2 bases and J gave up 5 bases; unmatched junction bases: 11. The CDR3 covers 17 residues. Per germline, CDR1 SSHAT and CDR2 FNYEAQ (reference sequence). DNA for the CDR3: TGTGCCAGCAGCTTATTCACCGGGACAGGGGTAGAGGAGACCCAGTACTTC. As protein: CASSLFTGTGVEETQYF.

The CDR3 coding sequence is TGTGCCAGCAGTTACAACAGTGCCGACACCGGGGAGCTGTTTTTT. This encodes CASSYNSADTGELFF. This sequence joins TRBV6-5 and TRBJ2-2; D unresolved. Germline V gives CDR1 MNHEY, CDR2 SVGAGI. CDR3 length equals 15 residues. The V end was cut by 2 bases, the J end by 3 bases, with 10 bases between.

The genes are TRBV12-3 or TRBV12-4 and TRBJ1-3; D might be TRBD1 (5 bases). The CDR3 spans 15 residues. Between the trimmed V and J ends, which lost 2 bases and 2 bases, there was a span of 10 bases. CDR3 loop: CASSLWDDPGNTIYF. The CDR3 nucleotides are TGTGCCAGCAGTTTATGGGACGATCCTGGAAACACCATATATTTT.